This T cell receptor (beta chain) was identified in a study of PD-L1 blockade in urothelial cancer. The wider study: Blood yielded a median of about 140,000 T cells per sample.

Time point specified: pretreatment peripheral blood. Patients' cancers were locally advanced or metastatic urothelial carcinomas. Study-level findings and limits: Below-median pretreatment blood TCR clonality predicted better survival.

Sequencing used immunoSEQ multiplex PCR; TCRdb keeps in-frame clones, though not all of them. The sample consists of tens of thousands of clones, about 83% of them appearing once. This clone has only a few counts. Antigen specificity is unknown. The sequence was obtained from a man between 60 and 75 years old with urothelial cancer. This material consisted of PBMCs, taken around atezolizumab (anti-PD-L1) treatment.

The CDR3 sequence: CASSQDRSAGGNTGELFF. The DNA for the CDR3 is TGCGCCAGCAGCCAAGATCGCTCAGCGGGAGGAAACACCGGGGAGCTGTTTTTT. V and J are TRBV4-1 and TRBJ2-2, with TRBD2 matching over 9 bases. CDR1 and CDR2 from the germline V gene are MGHRA and YSYEKL. The CDR3 spans 18 residues. After removal of 0 bases from V and 2 bases from J, the junction contained 7 bases not matched to a gene.